The 19 T cell receptor beta chains listed next were all sequenced from one sample in a study of blood T cell repertoires in COVID-19. Assay used: immunoSEQ multiplex PCR; TCRdb lists only in-frame clones, some missing. This table has roughly 160,000 clones, about 83% appearing once. Sequencing was carried out using peripheral blood. The source of these receptors is a woman of 80 years or more with COVID-19, enrolled during active disease.

The chain employs TRBV10-3 and TRBJ1-2, with TRBD1 matching over 7 bases. V lost 7 bases and J lost 2; bases outside the gene matches: 4. Germline CDR1 ENHRY, CDR2 SYGVKD. The CDR3 extends over 13 amino acids. The CDR3 nucleotides read TGTGCCATCACCCAGGACAGGAACTATGGCTACACCTTC. Encoded protein: CAITQDRNYGYTF.

The rearrangement links TRBV4-1 to TRBJ2-3; no clear D gene. The CDR3 contains 12 residues. CDR1 and CDR2 from the germline V gene are MGHRA and YSYEKL. V shed 0 bases and J shed 6 bases, with 4 bases lying between them. In DNA form, the CDR3 reads TGCGCCAGCAGCCAAGAAAGCGATACGCAGTATTTT. As protein: CASSQESDTQYF.

V is TRBV7-8 and J is TRBJ1-5; unclear D gene. The germline V gene has CDR1 SGHVS and CDR2 FQNEAQ. CDR3 length: 14 amino acids. V was clipped by 1 base and J by 7 bases, with 11 bases between them. For the CDR3, the DNA is TGTGCCAGCAGCTTAGTTGAGGCCCACCAGCCCCAGCATTTT. Its protein is CASSLVEAHQPQHF.

The chain links TRBV6-2 or TRBV6-3 to TRBJ2-7, with TRBD2 identical over 12 bases. J lost 1 base, V lost 6 bases, and 16 bases had no gene match. CDR1 is MNHEY and CDR2 is SVGEGT in the germline V gene. CDR3 length: 19 residues. The CDR3 nucleotides read TGTGCCAGCAGCAGGAGAAGAATTACTAGCGGGGGGAGGTCCTACGAGCAGTACTTC. Translation gives CASSRRRITSGGRSYEQYF.

The rearrangement links TRBV28 to TRBJ2-7; the D gene is possibly TRBD2 (5 bases). Trimming removed 10 bases at V and 1 base at J, with 14 bases between. CDR1 is MDHEN and CDR2 is SYDVKM in the germline V gene. This CDR3 has 13 residues. The CDR3 loop reads CATIFRGSYEQYF. CDR3 nucleotides: TGTGCCACCATCTTTCGGGGATCCTACGAGCAGTACTTC.

The chain links TRBV5-6 to TRBJ1-6, with TRBD1 matching over 10 bases. CDR3 size: 17 residues. The V gene end was trimmed by 4 bases and the J gene end by 11 bases; junction bases not matched to a gene: 15. The germline V gene has CDR1 SGHDT and CDR2 YYEEEE. The CDR3 DNA sequence: TGTGCCAGCAGCACTCTAGGGCGGACAGGGGGTCGGACACCCCTCCACTTT. Translated, it gives CASSTLGRTGGRTPLHF.

The chain has TRBV7-2 and TRBJ2-3, with 12 nucleotides matching TRBD1. The V gene end was trimmed by 3 bases and the J gene end by 3 bases; junction bases not matched to a gene: 1. CDR3 length: 15 residues. Per the germline V gene, CDR1 is SGHTA and CDR2 is FQGNSA. The CDR3 protein is CASSLGQGATDTQYF. The CDR3 nucleotides read TGTGCCAGCAGCTTGGGACAGGGGGCAACAGATACGCAGTATTTT.

There are a few counts of this clone. This chain connects TRBV6-6 to TRBJ1-5; no clear D. The CDR3 has 13 amino acids. Germline V gene lookup returns CDR1 MNHNY and CDR2 SVGAGI (reference sequence). The V end lost 5 bases, the J end lost 4 bases, and 9 bases lay between the germline ends. CDR3 protein: CASSPPVNQPQHF. Written as DNA, the CDR3 is TGTGCCAGCAGTCCACCGGTAAATCAGCCCCAGCATTTT.

V usage is TRBV30 and J usage is TRBJ2-1, with a weak D call TRBD1 (5 bases). The germline CDR1 and CDR2 sequences are GTSNPN and SVGIG (reference sequence). This CDR3 comprises 13 residues. The ends were cut back, 2 bases at V and 6 bases at J, with 11 bases in the middle. This CDR3 reads CAWSRGQPNEQFF. The CDR3 nucleotides read TGTGCCTGGAGTAGGGGCCAGCCCAATGAGCAGTTCTTC.

This clone came up once. This rearrangement joins TRBV5-1 to TRBJ2-2; TRBD1 is a possible D gene (5 bases). Trimming cost V 4 bases and J 1 base, with 11 bases left between them. The CDR3 is made up of 15 amino acids. Per germline, CDR1 SGHRS and CDR2 YFSETQ. The CDR3 loop reads CASSSKQENTGELFF. DNA for the CDR3: TGCGCCAGCAGCAGTAAACAGGAGAACACCGGGGAGCTGTTTTTT.

The chain carries TRBV30 and TRBJ1-2, with a weak D call TRBD1 (5 bases). CDR1 GTSNPN and CDR2 SVGIG come from the germline V gene (reference sequence). V shed 0 bases and J shed 8 bases, with 16 bases lying between them. CDR3 size: 14 residues. The DNA of the CDR3 is TGTGCCTGGAGTGTACAAGGGGCCTATCAGGGCTACACCTTC. Its protein is CAWSVQGAYQGYTF. The complete variable domain, with remaining parts taken from reference TRBV30 and TRBJ1-2, reads SQTIHQWPATLVQPVGSPLSLECTVEGTSNPNLYWYRQAAGRGLQLLFYSVGIGQISSEVPQNLSASRPQDRQFILSSKKLLLSDSGFYLCAWSVQGAYQGYTFGSGTRLTVV.

V and J are TRBV19 and TRBJ1-3, with 9 bases that match TRBD1. CDR3 length: 15 residues. V lost 4 bases to trimming and J lost 3 bases; unmatched junction nucleotides: 4. Germline CDR1 reads LNHDA; CDR2 reads SQIVND (reference sequence). The CDR3, as DNA: TGTGCCAGTAGTAGGGACAGGGCCTATGGAAACACCATATATTTT. Its protein product is CASSRDRAYGNTIYF.

The gene calls are TRBV10-1 and TRBJ2-3, with 7 bases fitting TRBD2. V lost 2 bases and J lost 4; bases outside the gene matches: 9. This CDR3 region has 16 residues. Germline V gene sequence: CDR1 WNHNN, CDR2 SYGVQD (reference sequence). The CDR3 spells CASSENMRGLPDTQYF. The CDR3, as DNA: TGCGCCAGCAGTGAGAATATGCGGGGGTTGCCAGATACGCAGTATTTT.

Here the CDR3 DNA reads TGTGCCAGCAGTTACAGTAGGGCCGGGAGCTACACCTTC. Its protein product is CASSYSRAGSYTF. The chain uses TRBV6-2 or TRBV6-3 and TRBJ1-2; D is unresolved. Germline CDR1 is MNHEY and CDR2 is SVGEGT. This CDR3 is built from 13 residues. Between the trimmed V and J ends, which lost 2 bases and 9 bases, there was a span of 13 bases.

J is TRBJ1-1 and V is TRBV11-3, with 8 bases identical to TRBD1. J was trimmed by 1 base and V by 5 bases; bases with no gene match: 6. Germline loops: CDR1 SGHNT, CDR2 YENEEA. The CDR3 spans 15 residues. In nucleotides, the CDR3 is TGTGCCAGCAGCGTAGGACAGGGCGGGAACACTGAAGCTTTCTTT. This gives the protein CASSVGQGGNTEAFF.

The chain carries TRBV2 and TRBJ1-1; D uncertain. In germline, CDR1 is SNHLY, CDR2 FYNNEI. The CDR3 has 13 residues. V gave up 2 bases and J gave up 4 bases, with 8 bases separating them. The CDR3 nucleotides are TGTGCCAGCAGTGAACAGTTGATCACTGAAGCTTTCTTT. Encoded protein: CASSEQLITEAFF.

The CDR3: CASRATGAHGYTF. The CDR3 DNA reads TGTGCCAGCAGAGCTACAGGGGCCCATGGCTACACCTTC. V gene TRBV27 combines with J gene TRBJ1-2; TRBD1 matches at 7 bases. Germline CDR1 reads MNHEY; CDR2 reads SMNVEV (reference sequence). The CDR3 sequence is 13 residues long. Unmatched junction bases numbered 7, after V lost 6 bases and J lost 6 bases.

V usage is TRBV29-1 and J usage is TRBJ2-1; TRBD2 aligns across 8 bases. Trimming at V came to 6 bases and at J to 4 bases, leaving 8 bases not matched to a gene. Germline assignment: CDR1 SQVTM and CDR2 ANQGSEA. This CDR3 is built from 14 residues. The CDR3 region has the DNA TGCAGCGTGTCCCATAGCGGGGCTTACAATGAGCAGTTCTTC. This codes for CSVSHSGAYNEQFF.

The rearrangement uses TRBV10-1 and TRBJ1-1; 9 positions match TRBD1. With 4 bases clipped from V and 4 bases from J, the junction kept 7 bases outside the gene matches. The CDR3 length is 15 residues. Germline CDR1 is WNHNN and CDR2 is SYGVQD (reference sequence). The DNA of the CDR3 is TGCGCCAGCAGTGCCCTCGGACAGGGGATCACTGAAGCTTTCTTT. This encodes CASSALGQGITEAFF.